This TCR beta chain is drawn from a study of CD8 T cells in Susac syndrome. Sequencing of TCR beta was undertaken in CD8+ and CD4+ T cells derived from blood. TEMRA cells were FACS-enriched, and CD8+ and CD4+ T cells were isolated negatively. Germline V gives CDR1 LGHDT, CDR2 YNNKEL (reference sequence). CDR3 length: 17 amino acids. The V gene end was trimmed by 0 bases and the J gene end by 5 bases; junction bases not matched to a gene: 10. A quantity of 0.5 to 1 ug RNA underwent reverse transcription using random hexamers. The authors amplified TCR beta CDR3 across 54 Vbeta and 13 Jbeta using immunoSEQ multiplex PCR. TCRdb re-derived calls from the immunoSEQ multiplex PCR reads in MiXCR, one entry per CDR3 protein. The data contain about 69,000 distinct CDR3 sequences, approximately 95% of them seen just once; the ten biggest clones take up 0.2% to 0.25%.

The specimen was CD8+ T cells from PBMCs. The clonotype comes from a human donor in good health. V usage is TRBV3-1 and J usage is TRBJ1-1; 9 nucleotides match TRBD1. CDR3 residues: CASSQEFVQGAKTEAFF. The CDR3 DNA sequence: TGTGCCAGCAGCCAAGAGTTCGTACAGGGGGCGAAGACTGAAGCTTTCTTT.